This TCR beta chain emerged from a study of blood T cell repertoires in COVID-19. Across the study: The analysed material was cDNA or gDNA that came from T cells, B-cell-depleted T cells, or PBMCs.

Generated by immunoSEQ multiplex PCR, the TCRdb table keeps only in-frame clones and is missing some. The table has 65,000 to 75,000 clones, 75% to 80% seen once. With 1 base clipped from V and 7 bases from J, the junction kept 6 bases outside the gene matches. Germline V gives CDR1 SGHRS, CDR2 YFSETQ. The CDR3 is 14 residues long. This clone appeared a few times. Sequenced: peripheral blood. The V call is TRBV5-1, the J call TRBJ1-2, with 8 bases lining up with TRBD1. The source of this sequence is a human donor in a cohort sampled during active COVID-19. This chain's CDR3 is CASSLMDRAGGYTF. Here the CDR3 DNA reads TGCGCCAGCAGCTTGATGGACAGGGCGGGTGGCTACACCTTC.